This TCR beta chain stems from a study of blood T cell repertoires in COVID-19. Whole-study context: Sites across the United States, Italy and Spain contributed samples from acute and convalescent COVID-19. Sample material is recorded as cDNA or gDNA derived from T cells, B-cell-depleted T cells, or PBMCs.

TCRdb's copy holds only in-frame clones and misses some; the assay was immunoSEQ multiplex PCR. The data contain roughly 100,000 clones, around 92% of them singletons. Germline lookup yields CDR1 MNHNS and CDR2 SASEGT. The CDR3 length is 14 residues. Trimming pared 3 bases from V and 1 base from J, leaving 9 bases between. Sequencing was performed on peripheral blood. The chain uses TRBV6-1 and TRBJ1-1; no definite D call. The receptor's source is a man younger than 35 with acute or convalescent COVID-19. The CDR3 loop reads CASSEVQPNTEAFF. The CDR3 DNA reads TGTGCCAGCAGTGAGGTACAGCCGAACACTGAAGCTTTCTTT.